This T cell receptor (beta chain) was profiled in a study of neoadjuvant nivolumab and ipilimumab in lung cancer. Study-wide results and caveats: Only a small number of samples underwent TCR sequencing. From pretherapy to surgery, tumor richness and clonality rose with dual therapy. Blood richness before therapy tracked richness in tumors resected after neoadjuvant therapy.

In regard to this clone: Its antigen is unidentified.

Germline trimming cut 4 bases from V and 7 bases from J; bases unmatched to any gene: 11. CDR1 is MNHNS, CDR2 SASEGT, per germline. The CDR3 extends over 15 amino acids. Measured with immunoSEQ multiplex PCR; TCRdb has only the in-frame clones, and not every one. Among 6,000 to 9,000 clones, roughly 85% were seen once, and the ten largest hold approximately 6.8%. Here the sequenced sample was tumor tissue, taken after neoadjuvant nivolumab, alone or with ipilimumab, at or shortly before surgery. The rearrangement uses TRBV6-1 and TRBJ2-7; the match to TRBD1 covers 9 bases. The TCR was taken from an adult with non-small cell lung cancer. CDR3 sequence (DNA): TGTGCCAGCAGTGCCCCCGGGACAGGGTCGCGGGAGCAGTACTTC. Protein: CASSAPGTGSREQYF.